This TCR beta chain was recorded in a study of blood T cell repertoires in COVID-19. Study at large: Specimens from acute and convalescent COVID-19 originated in the United States, Italy and Spain. The cDNA or gDNA used as material had been derived from T cells, B-cell-depleted T cells, or PBMCs.

Participants, roughly 18 to 90 years old, spanned some 23 US areas. V was clipped by 4 bases and J by 14 bases; unmatched bases: 10. The CDR3 extends over 12 amino acids. Germline V gene sequence: CDR1 LNHNV, CDR2 YYDKDF (reference sequence). Methods used by the authors: Reference gene primers were amplified, and this amplification served to estimate nucleated cell counts. This table comes from immunoSEQ multiplex PCR, and its TCRdb copy is limited to in-frame clones, with some not included. V and J calls and clone size follow that table, whereas D and trimming were derived from the DNA. The table records about 370,000 clones, 80% to 90% of them present only once.

This sequence joins TRBV15 and TRBJ2-5; TRBD1 agrees at 7 bases. This TCR derives from a man aged 18 to 29 who had recovered from COVID-19. The sequencing input was PBMCs or T cells enriched from blood (not recorded which). CDR3 in amino acids: CATSIRDSHLYF. CDR3 nucleotide sequence: TGTGCCACCAGCATACGGGACAGCCACCTCTACTTC.